This T cell receptor beta chain was retrieved from a study of T cell repertoires in cytomegalovirus infection. This clonotype was counted a few times. One entry per CDR3 protein results from TCRdb running MiXCR on the reads. The sample records 350,000 to 550,000 distinct CDR3 sequences, around 32% being singletons. The sequenced sample was PBMCs. The clonotype was recovered from a human donor in good health (CMV status not recorded). Some clones in this sample may be carry-over from other donors' samples.

The CDR3, as DNA: TGTGCCAGCAGCAACCTAATGTCGACAGGGTCCTATGGCTACACCTTC. It specifies CASSNLMSTGSYGYTF. This chain joins TRBV6-2 or TRBV6-3 and TRBJ1-2; 7 bases fit TRBD1. V was pared by 6 bases and J by 4 bases, with 14 bases of the junction left unmatched. Germline V gene sequence: CDR1 MNHEY, CDR2 SVGEGT. This CDR3 spans 16 amino acids.